These 31 T cell receptor beta chains came from one sample sequenced in a study of Graves' ophthalmopathy and Graves' hyperthyroidism. Researchers took RNA transcripts and amplified TCR beta CDR3 regions from them. The workflow started with a first-round RT-PCR run with HTBI primers and then moved on to a second-round multiplex PCR. Via MiXCR, TCRdb re-called the multiplex PCR reads, giving one row per CDR3 protein. Of about 740,000 distinct CDR3 sequences listed, approximately 40% were seen once; the top ten hold approximately 43%. Sequenced material: peripheral blood. The source is an adult man with Graves' ophthalmopathy.

The V and J genes are TRBV19 and TRBJ2-2; TRBD1 is a possible D gene (6 bases). V dropped 4 bases and J dropped 5 bases, with 11 bases sitting between them. Germline CDR1 and CDR2: LNHDA and SQIVND (reference sequence). This CDR3 has 14 residues. The DNA of the CDR3 is TGTGCCAGTAGTACAGGGGCCCAGACCGGGGAGCTGTTTTTT. Encoded protein: CASSTGAQTGELFF.

This clonotype is a singleton in its sample. Just one base apart from a much larger clone, this may be a read error. This chain links TRBV7-9 with TRBJ1-1; D is uncertain. Germline CDR1 reads SEHNR; CDR2 reads FQNEAQ (reference sequence). The V gene lost 5 bases and the J gene lost 5 bases, with 12 bases spanning the gap. CDR3 length: 13 residues. CDR3 protein: CASSLPGWTEAFF. CDR3 DNA: TGTGCCAGCAGCCTACCAGGTTGGACTGAAGCTTTCTTT.

This clonotype was detected only a few times. The V gene is TRBV5-1, the J gene TRBJ2-5; weak D call: TRBD2 (5 bases). Per the germline V gene, CDR1 is SGHRS and CDR2 is YFSETQ. Trimming cost V 3 bases and J 1 base, with 10 bases left between them. CDR3 length equals 14 residues. For the CDR3, the DNA is TGCGCCAGCAGCTACAACCGGGGCCAAGAGACCCAGTACTTC. Protein sequence: CASSYNRGQETQYF.

This clonotype has a handful of counts. The chain recombines TRBV14 with TRBJ2-7; D call uncertain. Looked up from germline, CDR1 is SGHDN and CDR2 is FVKESK. The CDR3 length is 15 residues. Trimming took off 8 bases at V and 2 bases at J, with 19 bases between the two ends. Written as DNA, the CDR3 is TGTGCCAGCCGAAAGGGCTTTGGGGATACCTACGAGCAGTACTTC. As protein: CASRKGFGDTYEQYF. Filled out from reference TRBV14 and TRBJ2-7, the complete variable domain reads EAGVTQFPSHSVIEKGQTVTLRCDPISGHDNLYWYRRVMGKEIKFLLHFVKESKQDESGMPNNRFLAERTGGTYSTLKVQPAELEDSGVYFCASRKGFGDTYEQYFGPGTRLTVT.

This clonotype has more than one count but fewer than ten. The rearrangement joins TRBV20-1 to TRBJ1-4; 7 nucleotides align to TRBD1. This CDR3 spans 13 amino acids. The J segment lost 6 bases and the V segment lost 6 bases, leaving 7 bases of the junction unmatched. CDR1 is DFQATT, CDR2 SNEGSKA, per germline (reference sequence). In DNA form, the CDR3 reads TGCAGTGCGCAGGGGGAAGGGCATGAAAAACTGTTTTTT. The encoded protein is CSAQGEGHEKLFF.

V gene TRBV29-1 combines with J gene TRBJ2-7; the match to TRBD1 covers 8 bases. CDR3 length equals 13 residues. Germline V gene lookup returns CDR1 SQVTM and CDR2 ANQGSEA. V dropped 7 bases and J dropped 7; count of bases not matched to a gene: 12. The CDR3 bases are TGCAGCGGAACACAGGGGGTGGCGAGTGAGCAGTACTTC. Its translation is CSGTQGVASEQYF.

The J gene is TRBJ2-7, the V gene TRBV20-1; D is possibly TRBD1 (6 bases). The germline V and J ends were trimmed by 3 bases and 2 bases, with 17 bases remaining between them. The CDR3 has 15 residues. CDR1 and CDR2 (germline): DFQATT, SNEGSKA (reference sequence). The CDR3 loop is CSASPVDRLTYEQYF. The CDR3 DNA sequence: TGCAGTGCTAGCCCTGTCGACAGGTTAACCTACGAGCAGTACTTC.

This clonotype was detected ten times or more. In DNA, the CDR3 is TGTGCCAGCAGCTTAGACAGGCTAGGGTCACCCCTCCACTTT. The encoded protein is CASSLDRLGSPLHF. The J gene is TRBJ1-6, the V gene TRBV7-3, with a possible D match to TRBD1 (6 bases). V was cut by 2 bases and J by 10 bases, with 12 bases left in between. The length of the CDR3 is 14 residues. Per the germline V gene, CDR1 is SGHTA and CDR2 is FQGTGA.

The chain couples TRBV2 to TRBJ1-4; the match to TRBD1 covers 7 bases. Germline lookup yields CDR1 SNHLY and CDR2 FYNNEI. The trim removed 6 bases at V and 5 bases at J, leaving 12 bases unmatched. The CDR3 spans 16 residues. The CDR3 protein is CASSRIGTAPNEKLFF. The CDR3 nucleotides read TGTGCCAGCAGCCGAATTGGGACAGCTCCGAATGAAAAACTGTTTTTT.

Details on this clonotype: Germline and junction disagree at one end, which may indicate a read error. This rearrangement joins TRBV24-1 to TRBJ1-5, with TRBD1 identical over 8 bases. Germline values: CDR1 KGHDR, CDR2 SFDVKD. The CDR3 totals 19 residues. The CDR3 sequence: CASSYLTPRQGNDNQPQHF. The CDR3 DNA follows: TGTGCCAGCAGTTACCTGACCCCGAGACAGGGGAATGACAATCAGCCCCAGCATTTT.

This clonotype was counted ten times or more. V is TRBV7-2 and J is TRBJ2-5; 9 nucleotides align to TRBD2. The CDR3 length is 15 residues. The germline V gene has CDR1 SGHTA and CDR2 FQGNSA. With 6 bases clipped from V and 5 bases from J, the junction kept 10 bases outside the gene matches. The CDR3 here is CASSPPGLAGETQYF. The CDR3 DNA reads TGTGCCAGCAGTCCCCCGGGACTAGCCGGGGAGACCCAGTACTTC.

In its sample, this clonotype was seen a few times. The CDR3 is CASSELGANYGYTF. CDR3 in DNA: TGTGCCAGCAGTGAACTGGGAGCTAACTATGGCTACACCTTC. The rearrangement links TRBV2 to TRBJ1-2; D unclear. V shed 2 bases and J shed 0 bases, with 7 bases lying between them. The CDR3 sequence is 14 residues long. Germline CDR1 reads SNHLY; CDR2 reads FYNNEI.

The chain carries TRBV15 and TRBJ2-7; 9 nucleotides align to TRBD1. Trimming cost V 6 bases and J 0 bases; bases outside gene matches: 12. Germline CDR1 LNHNV, CDR2 YYDKDF (reference sequence). The CDR3 extends over 17 amino acids. The CDR3 here is CATRANRGRGSSYEQYF. The CDR3 region has the DNA TGTGCCACCAGGGCGAACAGGGGGCGCGGGAGCTCCTACGAGCAGTACTTC.

This chain uses TRBV25-1 with TRBJ2-5, with TRBD2 identical over 9 bases. This CDR3 has 15 residues. Germline CDR1 MGHDK, CDR2 SYGVNS. With 4 bases clipped from V and 5 bases from J, the junction kept 8 bases outside the gene matches. Here the CDR3 DNA reads TGTGCCAGCAGTGCATTAGCGGGAGTCGGGGAGACCCAGTACTTC. Translated: CASSALAGVGETQYF.

The V gene is TRBV20-1, the J gene TRBJ2-2, with D hard to call. The CDR3 length is 16 residues. Deletions cut 2 bases from V and 5 bases from J, with 18 bases between. The germline CDR1 and CDR2 sequences are DFQATT and SNEGSKA (reference sequence). This CDR3 reads CSARSSGGQRTGELFF. The CDR3 DNA follows: TGCAGTGCTAGATCTTCGGGTGGGCAGAGGACCGGGGAGCTGTTTTTT.

The table lists this clonotype with many counts. The chain uses TRBV13 and TRBJ2-7, with 11 bases lining up with TRBD1. The CDR3 loop spans 13 amino acids. V shed 7 bases, J shed 6 bases, and the junction held 5 bases outside the gene matches. The V gene's germline CDR1 is PRHDT and CDR2 FYEKMQ (reference sequence). This chain's CDR3 is CASKDRGRREQYF. CDR3 nucleotides: TGTGCCAGCAAGGACAGGGGGCGTCGCGAGCAGTACTTC.

This clonotype was detected a few times. The genes are TRBV2 and TRBJ1-2; TRBD1 is a possible D gene (5 bases). Deletions cut 6 bases from V and 3 bases from J, with 14 bases between. The germline V gene has CDR1 SNHLY and CDR2 FYNNEI. This CDR3 is built from 14 residues. CDR3 in DNA: TGTGCCAGCAGACCATATGGGACCGACTATGGCTACACCTTC. Translating it yields CASRPYGTDYGYTF.

This clonotype was counted many times. V usage is TRBV29-1 and J usage is TRBJ1-2; D is unresolved. CDR3 length: 13 amino acids. V lost 3 bases and J lost 8, with 16 bases in between. Germline values: CDR1 SQVTM, CDR2 ANQGSEA. In nucleotides, the CDR3 is TGCAGCGTTGACGAGACATCCGCGATGGGCTACACCTTC. Residues: CSVDETSAMGYTF.

The CDR3, as DNA: TGTGCCAGCAGCCGGATCAGCGTGGGGACCCAGTACTTC. Protein sequence: CASSRISVGTQYF. The J gene is TRBJ2-5, the V gene TRBV5-6; D call uncertain. CDR3 length: 13 residues. Trimming stripped 4 bases from V and 7 bases from J, with 14 bases between. From germline, CDR1 is SGHDT and CDR2 YYEEEE.

Note on this clonotype: A much larger clonotype is one base distant, so this may be a read error. This chain uses TRBV7-9 with TRBJ1-2; no definite D call. V dropped 5 bases and J dropped 12 bases, with 25 bases sitting between them. The CDR3 runs 15 residues. Germline V lookup: CDR1 SEHNR, CDR2 FQNEAQ (reference sequence). The CDR3 sequence: CASSPSPREVVGHTF. In DNA form, the CDR3 reads TGTGCCAGCAGCCCTTCCCCTCGGGAGGTGGTCGGCCACACCTTC. The full variable domain, with the rest looked up from reference TRBV7-9 and TRBJ1-2, is DTGVSQNPRHKITKRGQNVTFRCDPISEHNRLYWYRQTLGQGPEFLTYFQNEAQLEKSRLLSDRFSAERPKGSFSTLEIQRTEQGDSAMYLCASSPSPREVVGHTFGSGTRLTVV.

This clonotype was observed many times. The J gene is TRBJ2-5, the V gene TRBV10-1, with D tentatively TRBD2 (6 bases). The germline V gene encodes CDR1 WNHNN and CDR2 SYGVQD (reference sequence). Trimming shortened V by 0 bases and J by 5 bases, and 13 bases separated the two germline ends. The CDR3 is made up of 15 amino acids. The CDR3 DNA follows: TGCGCCAGCAGTGAGTCGCCAGGGAGGACTGAGACCCAGTACTTC. It is translated as CASSESPGRTETQYF.

This clonotype has a handful of counts. The chain couples TRBV24-1 to TRBJ1-5; 10 nucleotides align to TRBD1. The CDR3 has 16 amino acids. Germline loops: CDR1 KGHDR, CDR2 SFDVKD. With 11 bases clipped from V and 5 bases from J, the junction kept 14 bases outside the gene matches. In nucleotides, the CDR3 is TGTGCCAGCAGCAGCCCGGGACAGGGGTGGGATCAGCCCCAGCATTTT. Translated, it gives CASSSPGQGWDQPQHF.

The chain has TRBV12-3 or TRBV12-4 and TRBJ1-6; the match to TRBD1 covers 9 bases. The CDR3 contains 16 residues. Trimming cost V 7 bases and J 8 bases; bases outside gene matches: 12. DNA for the CDR3: TGTGCCAGCACAATGGACTGGGGACAGGGCCATTCACCCCTCCACTTT. Protein product: CASTMDWGQGHSPLHF.

V is TRBV24-1 and J is TRBJ2-3; maybe TRBD2 (6 bases). The CDR3 sequence is 16 residues long. Germline CDR1 KGHDR, CDR2 SFDVKD. V was pared by 8 bases and J by 0 bases, with 17 bases between. The DNA for the CDR3 is TGTGCCACCACCGAGACGACTAGGAAAAGCACAGATACGCAGTATTTT. Translation gives CATTETTRKSTDTQYF.

Comment on this clonotype: At one end, the junction sequence differs from germline, possibly due to a read error. The V and J genes are TRBV5-1 and TRBJ2-5, with unresolved D. The germline V gene encodes CDR1 SGHRS and CDR2 YFSETQ. The CDR3 length is 15 residues. The CDR3: CASSLQGPRQETQYF. CDR3 bases: TGTGCCAGCAGCTTACAAGGACCGCGCCAAGAGACCCAGTACTTC.

This clonotype was observed at least ten times. This rearrangement joins TRBV7-6 to TRBJ2-5; D call uncertain. The CDR3 has 13 residues. CDR1 and CDR2 from the germline V gene are SGHVS and FNYEAQ. V dropped 5 bases and J dropped 4 bases, with 11 bases sitting between them. CDR3 nucleotides: TGTGCCAGCAGCCCCCTAATACCAGAGACCCAGTACTTC. Its protein product is CASSPLIPETQYF.

This chain links TRBV2 with TRBJ2-7; TRBD1 matches 9 bases. The germline V gene encodes CDR1 SNHLY and CDR2 FYNNEI. The CDR3 totals 15 residues. The trim removed 6 bases at V and 4 bases at J, leaving 10 bases unmatched. This chain's CDR3 is CASRAPGQGGYEQYF. The CDR3 DNA is TGTGCCAGCAGAGCCCCGGGACAGGGTGGGTACGAGCAGTACTTC.

This clonotype has at least ten counts. The V call is TRBV4-2, the J call TRBJ1-2; 7 bases are a match to TRBD1. The CDR3 runs 13 residues. V lost 6 bases, J lost 7 bases, and 8 bases stayed unmatched. Germline V lookup: CDR1 LGHNA, CDR2 YNFKEQ. The CDR3 reads CASSHRGRGGYTF. CDR3 coding DNA: TGTGCCAGCAGTCACAGGGGACGAGGTGGCTACACCTTC.

V gene TRBV7-9 combines with J gene TRBJ1-1; a possible D gene is TRBD1 (5 bases). CDR1 SEHNR and CDR2 FQNEAQ come from the germline V gene (reference sequence). Between the trimmed V and J ends, which lost 1 base and 7 bases, there was a span of 10 bases. CDR3 size: 13 residues. The CDR3 reads CASSLGRGVEAFF. In DNA form, the CDR3 reads TGTGCCAGCAGCTTAGGGCGGGGGGTTGAAGCTTTCTTT. Using reference TRBV7-9 and TRBJ1-1 for the parts outside the CDR3, the full variable domain is DTGVSQNPRHKITKRGQNVTFRCDPISEHNRLYWYRQTLGQGPEFLTYFQNEAQLEKSRLLSDRFSAERPKGSFSTLEIQRTEQGDSAMYLCASSLGRGVEAFFGQGTRLTVV.

V usage is TRBV19 and J usage is TRBJ1-1; D unresolved. Germline V CDR1 and CDR2: LNHDA, SQIVND (reference sequence). V lost 1 base, J lost 8 bases, and 8 bases lay in between. The CDR3 consists of 12 residues. This chain's CDR3 is CASSIVGSEAFF. CDR3 bases: TGTGCCAGTAGTATAGTCGGGTCAGAAGCTTTCTTT.

The genes are TRBV12-3 or TRBV12-4 and TRBJ1-4, with D maybe TRBD1 (5 bases). V lost 5 bases and J 3 bases, leaving 13 bases between the germline ends. This CDR3 has 15 amino acids. The CDR3 nucleotides read TGTGCCAGCAGTCCCTTCCGGGGGTCTAATGAAAAACTGTTTTTT. Translation: CASSPFRGSNEKLFF.